One TCR beta chain is described in this entry. The CDR3 contains 14 residues. Trimming shortened V by 4 bases and J by 6 bases, and 13 bases separated the two germline ends. Per the germline V gene, CDR1 is SNHLY and CDR2 is FYNNEI. The source of the sample is a study of blood T cell repertoires in COVID-19. Across the whole study: Samples representing acute and convalescent COVID-19 were sourced from the United States, Italy and Spain. PBMCs, B-cell-depleted T cells, or T cells provided the cDNA or gDNA that made up the material.

In the source study's methods: Amplification of reference gene primers was used by the study to estimate nucleated cell counts. Sequencing was performed with immunoSEQ multiplex PCR; in TCRdb, only in-frame clones are kept and a portion is missing. V, J and clone size were drawn from that table, and D and trimming were deduced from the DNA. The data show approximately 180,000 clones, around 90% seen once. The chain recombines TRBV2 with TRBJ1-5; maybe TRBD1 (6 bases). The receptor was isolated from a middle-aged man with active or convalescent COVID-19. The sequenced material came from peripheral blood. The CDR3 DNA reads as TGTGCCAGCAGTGTAATGGGGGCCGGTCAGCCCCAGCATTTT. Amino acid sequence: CASSVMGAGQPQHF.